This T cell receptor beta chain came from a study of cytomegalovirus exposure and HLA in healthy donors. The PCR made use of 60 Vbeta and 13 Jbeta primers. Clones were sequenced by immunoSEQ multiplex PCR, and TCRdb holds only the in-frame ones, with some missing. This sample carries 150,000 or so clones, about 74% of them seen once, and the ten largest clones take more than 10%. J was trimmed by 5 bases and V by 5 bases; bases with no gene match: 6. The germline V gene encodes CDR1 MNHEY and CDR2 SMNVEV (reference sequence). The CDR3 is made up of 14 amino acids. The chain recombines TRBV27 with TRBJ2-5, with 9 bases lining up with TRBD2. The clonotype was recovered from a man in his forties in good health and CMV-seropositive. The sample comprised PBMCs. In DNA, the CDR3 is TGTGCCAGCAGTCATAGCGGGAGAGGTGAGACCCAGTACTTC. Its protein is CASSHSGRGETQYF.